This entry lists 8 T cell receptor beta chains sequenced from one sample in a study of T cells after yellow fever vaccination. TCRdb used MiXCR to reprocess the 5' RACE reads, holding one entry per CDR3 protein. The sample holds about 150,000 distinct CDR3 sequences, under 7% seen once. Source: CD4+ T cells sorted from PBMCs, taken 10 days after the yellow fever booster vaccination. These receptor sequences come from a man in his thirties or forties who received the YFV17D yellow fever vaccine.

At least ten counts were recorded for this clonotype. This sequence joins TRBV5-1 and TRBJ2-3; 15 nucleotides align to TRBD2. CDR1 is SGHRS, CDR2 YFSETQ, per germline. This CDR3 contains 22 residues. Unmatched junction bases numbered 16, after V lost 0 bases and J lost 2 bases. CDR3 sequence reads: CASSLVPTGLAGGNGDTDTQYF. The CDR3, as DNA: TGCGCCAGCAGCTTGGTCCCGACGGGACTAGCGGGAGGAAACGGCGACACAGATACGCAGTATTTT.

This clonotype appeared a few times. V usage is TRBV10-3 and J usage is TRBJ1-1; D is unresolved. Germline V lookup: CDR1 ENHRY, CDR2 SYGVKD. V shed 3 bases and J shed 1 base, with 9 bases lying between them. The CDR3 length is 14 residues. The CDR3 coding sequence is TGTGCCATCAGTGAACCCAAAACGAACACTGAAGCTTTCTTT. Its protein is CAISEPKTNTEAFF.

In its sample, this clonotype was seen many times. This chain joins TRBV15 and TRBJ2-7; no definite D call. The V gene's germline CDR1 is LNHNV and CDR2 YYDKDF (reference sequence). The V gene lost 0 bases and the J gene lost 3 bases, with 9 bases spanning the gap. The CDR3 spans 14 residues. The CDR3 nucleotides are TGTGCCACCAGCAGAGATAGAAGGATCTACGAGCAGTACTTC. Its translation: CATSRDRRIYEQYF.

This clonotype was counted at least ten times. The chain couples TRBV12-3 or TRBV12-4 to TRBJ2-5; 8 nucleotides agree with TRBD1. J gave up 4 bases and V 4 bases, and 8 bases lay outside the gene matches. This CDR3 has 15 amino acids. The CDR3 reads CASSYSAGTGETQYF. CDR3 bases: TGTGCCAGCAGTTACTCGGCCGGGACAGGAGAGACCCAGTACTTC.

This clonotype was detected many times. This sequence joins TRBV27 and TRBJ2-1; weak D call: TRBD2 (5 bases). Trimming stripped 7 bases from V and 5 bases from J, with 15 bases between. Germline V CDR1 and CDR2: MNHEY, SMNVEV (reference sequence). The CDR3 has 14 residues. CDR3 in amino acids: CASTQRYPNNEQFF. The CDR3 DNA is TGTGCCAGCACTCAGCGGTACCCTAACAATGAGCAGTTCTTC.

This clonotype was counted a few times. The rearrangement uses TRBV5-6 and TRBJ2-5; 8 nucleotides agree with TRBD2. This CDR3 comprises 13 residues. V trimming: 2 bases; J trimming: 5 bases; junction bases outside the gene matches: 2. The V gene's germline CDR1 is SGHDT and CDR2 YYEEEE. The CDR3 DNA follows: TGTGCCAGCAGCTTCGGGAGGGTCGAGACCCAGTACTTC. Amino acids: CASSFGRVETQYF.

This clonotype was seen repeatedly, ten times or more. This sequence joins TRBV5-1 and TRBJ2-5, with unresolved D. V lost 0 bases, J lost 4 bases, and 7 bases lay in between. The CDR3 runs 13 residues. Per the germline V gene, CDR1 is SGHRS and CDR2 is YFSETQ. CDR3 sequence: CASSLDSRETQYF. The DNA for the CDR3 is TGCGCCAGCAGCTTGGACTCAAGAGAGACCCAGTACTTC.

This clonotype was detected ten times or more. This CDR3 reads CSARTRGGVGNEQFF. Written as DNA, the CDR3 is TGCAGCGCTCGGACTAGAGGGGGGGTGGGGAATGAGCAGTTCTTC. J is TRBJ2-1 and V is TRBV29-1; possible D gene TRBD2, 7 bases. There are 15 residues in the CDR3. Germline V gene lookup returns CDR1 SQVTM and CDR2 ANQGSEA. The V end was cut by 7 bases, the J end by 7 bases, with 23 bases between.